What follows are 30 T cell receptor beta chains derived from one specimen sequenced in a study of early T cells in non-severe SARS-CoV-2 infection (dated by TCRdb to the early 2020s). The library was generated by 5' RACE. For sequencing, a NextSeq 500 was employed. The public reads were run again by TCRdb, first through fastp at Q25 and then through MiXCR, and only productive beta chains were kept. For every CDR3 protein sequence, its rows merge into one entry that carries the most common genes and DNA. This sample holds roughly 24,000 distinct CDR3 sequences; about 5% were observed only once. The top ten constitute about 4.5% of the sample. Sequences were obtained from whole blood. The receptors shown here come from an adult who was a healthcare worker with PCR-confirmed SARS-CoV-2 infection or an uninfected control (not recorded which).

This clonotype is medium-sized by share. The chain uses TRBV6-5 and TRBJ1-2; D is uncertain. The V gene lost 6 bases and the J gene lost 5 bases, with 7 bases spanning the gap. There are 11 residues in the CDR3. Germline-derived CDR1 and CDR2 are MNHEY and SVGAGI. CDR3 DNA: TGTGCCAGCAGGAATATATATGGCTACACCTTC. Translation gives CASRNIYGYTF.

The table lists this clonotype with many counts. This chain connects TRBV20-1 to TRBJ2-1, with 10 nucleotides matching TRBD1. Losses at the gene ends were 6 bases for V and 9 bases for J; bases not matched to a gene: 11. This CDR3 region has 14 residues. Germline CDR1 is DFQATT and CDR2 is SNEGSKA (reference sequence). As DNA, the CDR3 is TGCAGTGCAAGAAGGGACAGGGGAATTAGTGAGCAGTTCTTC. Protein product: CSARRDRGISEQFF.

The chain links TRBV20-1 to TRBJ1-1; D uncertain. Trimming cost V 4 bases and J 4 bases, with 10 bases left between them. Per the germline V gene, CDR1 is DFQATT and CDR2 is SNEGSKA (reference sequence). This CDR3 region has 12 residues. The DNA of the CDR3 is TGCAGTGCTACCCGGAAGAGCACTGAAGCTTTCTTT. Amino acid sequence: CSATRKSTEAFF.

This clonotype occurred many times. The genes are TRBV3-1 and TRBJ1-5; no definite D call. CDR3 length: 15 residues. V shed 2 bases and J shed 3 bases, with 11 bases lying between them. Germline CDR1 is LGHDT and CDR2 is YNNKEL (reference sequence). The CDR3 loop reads CASSQRAGDNQPQHF. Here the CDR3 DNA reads TGTGCCAGCAGCCAAAGGGCAGGTGACAATCAGCCCCAGCATTTT.

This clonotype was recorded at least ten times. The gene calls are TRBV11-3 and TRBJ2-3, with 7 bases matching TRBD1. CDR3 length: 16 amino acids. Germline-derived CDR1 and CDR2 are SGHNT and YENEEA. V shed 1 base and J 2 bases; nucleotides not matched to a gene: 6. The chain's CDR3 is CASSLAATGITDTQYF. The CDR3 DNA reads TGTGCCAGCAGCTTAGCTGCGACAGGGATCACAGATACGCAGTATTTT.

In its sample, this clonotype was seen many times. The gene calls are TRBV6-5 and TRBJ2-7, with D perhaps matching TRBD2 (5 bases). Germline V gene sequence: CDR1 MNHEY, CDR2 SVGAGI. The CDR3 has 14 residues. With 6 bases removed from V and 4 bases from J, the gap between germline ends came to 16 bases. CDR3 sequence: CASSPGLLFYEQYF. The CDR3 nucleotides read TGTGCCAGCAGCCCCGGACTCCTCTTTTACGAGCAGTACTTC.

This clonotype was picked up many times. CDR3 region: CASHLGPPNSPLHF. As DNA, the CDR3 is TGTGCCAGCCACTTGGGCCCCCCAAATTCACCCCTCCACTTT. The V call is TRBV7-2, the J call TRBJ1-6; no reliable D call. The CDR3 is made up of 14 amino acids. V was cut by 8 bases and J by 7 bases, with 15 bases left in between. In germline, CDR1 is SGHTA, CDR2 FQGNSA.

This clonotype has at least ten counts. The CDR3 loop is CASSLYSGNQPQHF. CDR3 sequence (DNA): TGTGCCAGCAGCCTCTACAGCGGCAATCAGCCCCAGCATTTT. The rearrangement joins TRBV7-2 to TRBJ1-5, with D unresolved. The CDR3 loop spans 14 amino acids. Trimming shortened V by 5 bases and J by 2 bases, and 10 bases separated the two germline ends. Germline CDR1 and CDR2: SGHTA and FQGNSA. Filled out from reference TRBV7-2 and TRBJ1-5, the complete variable domain reads GAGVSQSPSNKVTEKGKDVELRCDPISGHTALYWYRQSLGQGLEFLIYFQGNSAPDKSGLPSDRFSAERTGGSVSTLTIQRTQQEDSAVYLCASSLYSGNQPQHFGDGTRLSIL.

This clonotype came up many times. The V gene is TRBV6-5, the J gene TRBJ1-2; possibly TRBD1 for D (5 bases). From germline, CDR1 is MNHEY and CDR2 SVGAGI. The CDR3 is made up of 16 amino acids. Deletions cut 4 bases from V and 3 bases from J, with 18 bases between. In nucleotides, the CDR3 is TGTGCCAGCAGTTCGCCCAGCGGGCGGGGGGACTATGGCTACACCTTC. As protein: CASSSPSGRGDYGYTF.

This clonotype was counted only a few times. The CDR3 reads CASSWDLEDTQYF. Here the CDR3 DNA reads TGTGCCAGCAGCTGGGACCTTGAAGATACGCAGTATTTT. This sequence joins TRBV7-2 and TRBJ2-3; D possibly matches TRBD1 or TRBD2 (5 bases each). CDR1 is SGHTA, CDR2 FQGNSA, per germline. The CDR3 length is 13 residues. V lost 4 bases, J lost 5 bases, and 10 bases lay in between.

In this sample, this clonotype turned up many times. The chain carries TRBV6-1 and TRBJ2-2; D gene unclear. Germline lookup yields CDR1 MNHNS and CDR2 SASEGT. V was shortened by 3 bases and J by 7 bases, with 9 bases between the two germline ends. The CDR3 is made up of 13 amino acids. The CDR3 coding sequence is TGTGCCAGCAGTGACAAGGAGTTCGGGGAGCTGTTTTTT. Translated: CASSDKEFGELFF.

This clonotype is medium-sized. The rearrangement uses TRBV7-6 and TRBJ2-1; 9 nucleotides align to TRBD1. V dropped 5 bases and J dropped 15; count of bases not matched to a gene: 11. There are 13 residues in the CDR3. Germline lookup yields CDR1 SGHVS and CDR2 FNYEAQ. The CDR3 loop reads CASSPYRGPVPFF. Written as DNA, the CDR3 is TGTGCCAGCAGCCCGTACAGGGGGCCGGTGCCGTTCTTC. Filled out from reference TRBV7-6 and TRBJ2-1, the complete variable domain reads GAGVSQSPRYKVTKRGQDVALRCDPISGHVSLYWYRQALGQGPEFLTYFNYEAQQDKSGLPNDRFSAERPEGSISTLTIQRTEQRDSAMYRCASSPYRGPVPFFGPGTRLTVL.

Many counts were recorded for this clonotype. The CDR3 region is CASSWEGHYEQYF. The CDR3 DNA sequence: TGTGCCAGCAGCTGGGAGGGACACTACGAGCAGTACTTC. This rearrangement joins TRBV7-9 to TRBJ2-7; a weak D match, TRBD2 (7 bases). V was pared by 4 bases and J by 3 bases, with 10 bases between. The CDR3 has 13 amino acids. From germline, CDR1 is SEHNR and CDR2 FQNEAQ (reference sequence).

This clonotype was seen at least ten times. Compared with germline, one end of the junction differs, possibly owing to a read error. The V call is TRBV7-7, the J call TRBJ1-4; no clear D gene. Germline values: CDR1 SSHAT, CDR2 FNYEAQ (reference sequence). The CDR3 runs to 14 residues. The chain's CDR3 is CASSLRDGNEKLFF. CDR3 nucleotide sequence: TGTGCTAGCAGCTTACGGGATGGTAATGAAAAACTGTTTTTT.

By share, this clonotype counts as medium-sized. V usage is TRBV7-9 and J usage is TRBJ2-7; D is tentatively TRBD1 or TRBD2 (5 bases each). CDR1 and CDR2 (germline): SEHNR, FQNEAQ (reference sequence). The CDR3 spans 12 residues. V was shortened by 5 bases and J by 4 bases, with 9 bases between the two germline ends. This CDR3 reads CASSRDAYEQYF. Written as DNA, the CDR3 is TGTGCCAGCAGCCGGGACGCTTACGAGCAGTACTTC.

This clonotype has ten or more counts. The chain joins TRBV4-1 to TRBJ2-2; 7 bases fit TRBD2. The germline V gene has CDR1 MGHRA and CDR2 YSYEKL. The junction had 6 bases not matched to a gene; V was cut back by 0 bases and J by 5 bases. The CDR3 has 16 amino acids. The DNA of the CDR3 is TGCGCCAGCAGCCAAGAGAGGACTAGAGGAACCGGGGAGCTGTTTTTT. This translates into CASSQERTRGTGELFF.

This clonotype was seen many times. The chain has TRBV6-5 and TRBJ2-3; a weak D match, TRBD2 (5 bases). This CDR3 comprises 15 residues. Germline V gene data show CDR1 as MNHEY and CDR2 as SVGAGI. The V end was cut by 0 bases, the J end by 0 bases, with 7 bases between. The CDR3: CASSYSGSSTDTQYF. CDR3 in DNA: TGTGCCAGCAGTTACTCAGGGAGTAGCACAGATACGCAGTATTTT.

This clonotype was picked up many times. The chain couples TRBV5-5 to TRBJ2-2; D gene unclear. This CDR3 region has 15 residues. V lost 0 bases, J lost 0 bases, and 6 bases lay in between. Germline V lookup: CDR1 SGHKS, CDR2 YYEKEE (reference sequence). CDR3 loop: CASSLGHANTGELFF. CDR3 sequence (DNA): TGTGCCAGCAGCTTGGGACACGCGAACACCGGGGAGCTGTTTTTT. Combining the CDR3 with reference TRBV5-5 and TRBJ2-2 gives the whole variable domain DAGVTQSPTHLIKTRGQQVTLRCSPISGHKSVSWYQQVLGQGPQFIFQYYEKEERGRGNFPDRFSARQFPNYSSELNVNALLLGDSALYLCASSLGHANTGELFFGEGSRLTVL.

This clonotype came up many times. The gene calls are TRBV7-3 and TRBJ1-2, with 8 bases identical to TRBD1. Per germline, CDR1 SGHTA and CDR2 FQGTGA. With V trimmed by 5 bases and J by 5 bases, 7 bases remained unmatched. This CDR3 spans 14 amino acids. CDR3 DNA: TGTGCCAGCAGCGTCGACAGGGGTCCTTATGGCTACACCTTC. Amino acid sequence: CASSVDRGPYGYTF.

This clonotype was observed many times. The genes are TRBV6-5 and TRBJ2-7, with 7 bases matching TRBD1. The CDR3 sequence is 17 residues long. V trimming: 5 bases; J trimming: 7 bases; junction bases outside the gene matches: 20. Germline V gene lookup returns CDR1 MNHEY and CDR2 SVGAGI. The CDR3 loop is CASSRTSTTGQAKEQYF. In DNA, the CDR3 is TGTGCCAGCAGTCGTACATCTACCACAGGACAGGCCAAGGAGCAGTACTTC.

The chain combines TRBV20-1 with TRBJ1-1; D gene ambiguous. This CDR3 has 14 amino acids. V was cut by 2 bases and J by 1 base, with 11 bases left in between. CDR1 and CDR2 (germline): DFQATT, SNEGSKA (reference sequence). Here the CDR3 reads CSARPPRRNTEAFF. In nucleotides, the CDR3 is TGCAGTGCTAGACCCCCCCGGAGGAACACTGAAGCTTTCTTT.

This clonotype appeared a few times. The DNA for the CDR3 is TGTGCCAGCGGAACTCAGGGACCCGGGGAGCTGTTTTTT. Its translation is CASGTQGPGELFF. The genes are TRBV10-3 and TRBJ2-2; either TRBD1 or TRBD2 may fit D (5 bases each). The ends were cut back, 10 bases at V and 6 bases at J, with 15 bases in the middle. CDR3 size: 13 residues. The germline gives CDR1 ENHRY, CDR2 SYGVKD.

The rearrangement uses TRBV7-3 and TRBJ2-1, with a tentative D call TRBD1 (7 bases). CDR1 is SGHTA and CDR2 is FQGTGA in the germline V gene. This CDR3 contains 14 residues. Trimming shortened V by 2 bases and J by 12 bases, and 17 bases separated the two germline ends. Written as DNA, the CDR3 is TGTGCCAGCAGCTTAGGGGGGACAGTCCACGGGCAGTTCTTC. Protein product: CASSLGGTVHGQFF.

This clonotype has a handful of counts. The CDR3 DNA reads as TGTGCCAGCAGATTCACAGGGGAAGCTTTCTTT. This translates into CASRFTGEAFF. The V and J genes are TRBV12-3 or TRBV12-4 and TRBJ1-1, with D possibly being TRBD1 (6 bases). The V end was cut by 6 bases, the J end by 8 bases, with 10 bases between. CDR3 length: 11 residues.

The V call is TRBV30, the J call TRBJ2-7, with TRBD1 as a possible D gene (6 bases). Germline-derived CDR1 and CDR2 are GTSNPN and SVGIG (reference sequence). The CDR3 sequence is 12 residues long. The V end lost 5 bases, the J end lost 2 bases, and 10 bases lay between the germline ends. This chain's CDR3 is CAWDRNTYEQYF. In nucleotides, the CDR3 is TGTGCCTGGGACAGGAACACCTACGAGCAGTACTTC.

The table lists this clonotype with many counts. CDR3 sequence reads: CASSLGTRGTQYF. CDR3 nucleotides: TGTGCCAGCAGCTTGGGGACCCGGGGGACCCAGTACTTC. V usage is TRBV7-9 and J usage is TRBJ2-5, with D perhaps given as TRBD1 or TRBD2 (5 bases each). V shed 3 bases and J shed 7 bases, with 12 bases lying between them. The CDR3 spans 13 residues. Germline assignment: CDR1 SEHNR and CDR2 FQNEAQ (reference sequence).

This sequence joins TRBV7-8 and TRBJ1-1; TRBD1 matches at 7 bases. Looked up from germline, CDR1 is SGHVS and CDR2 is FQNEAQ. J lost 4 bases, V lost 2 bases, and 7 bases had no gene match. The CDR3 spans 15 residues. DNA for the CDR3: TGTGCCAGCAGCTTACAATCCCAGGGGGGCACTGAAGCTTTCTTT. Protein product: CASSLQSQGGTEAFF.

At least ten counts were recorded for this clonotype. CDR3 residues: CSASGTVNTEAFF. The DNA for the CDR3 is TGCAGTGCATCCGGGACAGTGAACACTGAAGCTTTCTTT. V gene TRBV20-1 combines with J gene TRBJ1-1; 7 nucleotides agree with TRBD1. The CDR3 is 13 residues long. With 6 bases clipped from V and 0 bases from J, the junction kept 4 bases outside the gene matches. Germline CDR1 and CDR2: DFQATT and SNEGSKA (reference sequence).

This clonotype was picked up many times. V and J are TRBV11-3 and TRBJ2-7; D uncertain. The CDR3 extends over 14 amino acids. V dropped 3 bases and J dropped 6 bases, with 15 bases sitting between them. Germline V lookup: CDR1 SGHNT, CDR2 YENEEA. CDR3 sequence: CASSFRGLSAEQYF. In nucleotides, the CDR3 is TGTGCCAGCAGCTTCAGAGGCCTCTCTGCCGAGCAGTACTTC.

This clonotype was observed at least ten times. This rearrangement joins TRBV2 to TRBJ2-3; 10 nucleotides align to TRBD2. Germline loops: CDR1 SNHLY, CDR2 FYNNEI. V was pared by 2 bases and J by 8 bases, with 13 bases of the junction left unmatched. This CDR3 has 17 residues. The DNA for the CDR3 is TGTGCCAGCAGTGAATGGAGCGGGGGGGATCCCAGAGGTACGCAGTATTTT. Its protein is CASSEWSGGDPRGTQYF.